This T cell receptor beta chain stems from a study of cytomegalovirus exposure and HLA in healthy donors. Primers for the PCR totalled 60 Vbeta and 13 Jbeta. The repertoire was sequenced with immunoSEQ multiplex PCR; TCRdb's copy has only in-frame clones and lacks some. This sample contains about 58,000 clones. Germline V gene sequence: CDR1 LNHDA, CDR2 SQIVND (reference sequence). This CDR3 region has 16 residues. On this clone: Germline is not matched at one junction end, which may reflect a read error. Within the sample, other DNA sequences also encode this same CDR3.

The rearrangement uses TRBV19 and TRBJ1-6, with 11 bases identical to TRBD1. The sample was PBMCs. The clonotype comes from a woman between 18 and 29 years old in good health and CMV-seronegative. CDR3 residues: CASSTGTGGFNSPLHF. The CDR3 nucleotides read TGTGCCAGTAGCACCGGGACAGGGGGATTTAATTCACCCCTACACTTT.